This TCR beta chain was identified during a study of cytomegalovirus exposure and HLA in healthy donors. Whole-study findings and limits: Most of the TCR beta V segments (in an earlier analysis) were productive either about 87% or about 30% of the time. Testing in vitro showed three CMV-associated chains specific for CMV antigens.

Primers for the PCR totalled 60 Vbeta and 13 Jbeta. Some clones are missing from TCRdb's copy, which holds only in-frame ones; the method was immunoSEQ multiplex PCR. There are 150,000 to 200,000 clones in the sample, with about 2.2% held by the top ten. The CDR3 runs to 14 residues. Per the germline V gene, CDR1 is LNHDA and CDR2 is SQIVND (reference sequence). Deletions cut 5 bases from V and 0 bases from J, with 10 bases between. About this clone itself: Its specificity is not known.

The TCR was taken from a man aged 25-40 years in good health and CMV-seronegative. The V call is TRBV19, the J call TRBJ1-1; D is possibly TRBD1 (6 bases). The sequenced sample was PBMCs. CDR3 bases: TGTGCCAGTAGTCAAGACAGGTTGAACACTGAAGCTTTCTTT. As protein: CASSQDRLNTEAFF.